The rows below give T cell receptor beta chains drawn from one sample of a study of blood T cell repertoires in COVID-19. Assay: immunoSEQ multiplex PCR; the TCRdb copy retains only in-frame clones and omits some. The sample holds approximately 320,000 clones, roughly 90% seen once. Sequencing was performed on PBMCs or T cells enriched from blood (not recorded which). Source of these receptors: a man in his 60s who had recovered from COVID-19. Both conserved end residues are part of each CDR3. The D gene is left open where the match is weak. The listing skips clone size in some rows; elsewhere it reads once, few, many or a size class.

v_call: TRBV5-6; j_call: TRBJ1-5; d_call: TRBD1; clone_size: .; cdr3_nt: TGTGCCAGCAGCTTGCAAAGGGGGCTTGTACATCAGCCCCAGCATTTT; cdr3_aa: CASSLQRGLVHQPQHF
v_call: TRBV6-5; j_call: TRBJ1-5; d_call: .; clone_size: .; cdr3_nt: TGTGCCAGCAGAAGACAGCGCAATAGCAATCAGCCCCAGCATTTT; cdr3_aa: CASRRQRNSNQPQHF
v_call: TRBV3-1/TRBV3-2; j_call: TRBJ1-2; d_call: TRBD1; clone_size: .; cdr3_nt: TGTGCCAGCAGCCAAGGGGGGACAGGGTTTAACTATGGCTACACCTTC; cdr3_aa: CASSQGGTGFNYGYTF
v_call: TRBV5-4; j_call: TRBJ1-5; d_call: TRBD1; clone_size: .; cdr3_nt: TGTGCCAGCAGCTTGTCCGGACAGGGCATAGAGCCCCAGCATTTT; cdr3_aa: CASSLSGQGIEPQHF
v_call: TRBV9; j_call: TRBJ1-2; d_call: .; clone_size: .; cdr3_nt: TGTGCCAGCAGCCGAGGGGGAGGCTACACCTTC; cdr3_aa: CASSRGGGYTF
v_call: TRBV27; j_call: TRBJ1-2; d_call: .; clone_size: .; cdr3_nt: TGTGCCAGCAGTCCGCGGGGAAAGGGAGGAAATGGCTACACCTTC; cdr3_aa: CASSPRGKGGNGYTF
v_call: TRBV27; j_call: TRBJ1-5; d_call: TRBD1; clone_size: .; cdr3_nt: TGTGCCAGCAGTTTTAGTTGGGGACAGGGCAGCCAGCCCCAGCATTTT; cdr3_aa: CASSFSWGQGSQPQHF
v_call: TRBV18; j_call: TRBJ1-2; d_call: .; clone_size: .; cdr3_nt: TGTGCCAGCTCACCAACTTCTCAACAGTACTATGGCTACACCTTC; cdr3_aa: CASSPTSQQYYGYTF
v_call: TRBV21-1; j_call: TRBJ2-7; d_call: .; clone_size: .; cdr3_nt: TGTGCCGTCCCGGGACACTTCGACGAGCAGTACTTC; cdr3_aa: CAVPGHFDEQYF
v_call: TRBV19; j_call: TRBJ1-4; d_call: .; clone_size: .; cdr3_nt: TGTGCCAGTAGCCCGCGGCAGGGGGAAAAACTGTTTTTT; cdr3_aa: CASSPRQGEKLFF
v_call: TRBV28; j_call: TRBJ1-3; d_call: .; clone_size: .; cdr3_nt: TGTGCCAGCAGTTTAGTGATTTCAGGCTCTGGAAACACCATATATTTT; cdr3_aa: CASSLVISGSGNTIYF
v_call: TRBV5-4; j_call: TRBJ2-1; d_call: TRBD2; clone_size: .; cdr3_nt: TGTGCCAGCAGTCGTACTAGCGGGGATTACAATGAGCAGTTCTTC; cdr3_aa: CASSRTSGDYNEQFF
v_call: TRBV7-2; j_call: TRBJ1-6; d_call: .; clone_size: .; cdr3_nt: TGTGCCAGCAGCTTAGGGTCCAGGGGCGTCTCACCCCTCCACTTT; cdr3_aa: CASSLGSRGVSPLHF
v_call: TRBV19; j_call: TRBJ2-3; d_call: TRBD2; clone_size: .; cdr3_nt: TGTGCCAGTAGTCGAGTTCGGTGGGAGGGCGGAGATACGCAGTATTTT; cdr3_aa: CASSRVRWEGGDTQYF
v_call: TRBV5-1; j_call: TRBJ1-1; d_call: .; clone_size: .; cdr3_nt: TGCGCCAGCAGCGGTGCTCAGGGGAACACTGAAGCTTTCTTT; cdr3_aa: CASSGAQGNTEAFF
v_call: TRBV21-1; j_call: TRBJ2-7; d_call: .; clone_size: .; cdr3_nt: TGTGCCAGCAGCAAAGTAGCGGTGTCTTTGCGGTACGAGCAGTACTTC; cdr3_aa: CASSKVAVSLRYEQYF
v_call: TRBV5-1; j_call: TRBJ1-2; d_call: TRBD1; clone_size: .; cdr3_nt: TGCGCCAGCAGGCCCTTATCCGGGACAGGGCATGGCTACACCTTC; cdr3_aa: CASRPLSGTGHGYTF
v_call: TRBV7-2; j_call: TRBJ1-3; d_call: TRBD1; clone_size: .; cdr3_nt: TGTGCCAGCAGCTCTGGTGGACAGGGGAGAAACACCATATATTTT; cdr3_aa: CASSSGGQGRNTIYF
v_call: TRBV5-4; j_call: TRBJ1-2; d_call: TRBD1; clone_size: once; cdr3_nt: TGTGCCAGCAGCTTGGGACCGGACAGGGACCCTAACTATGGCTACACCTTC; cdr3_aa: CASSLGPDRDPNYGYTF
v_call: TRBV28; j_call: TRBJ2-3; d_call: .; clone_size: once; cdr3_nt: TGTGCCAGCAGTCTTAGCGGACGGGGCACAGATACGCAGTATTTT; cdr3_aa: CASSLSGRGTDTQYF
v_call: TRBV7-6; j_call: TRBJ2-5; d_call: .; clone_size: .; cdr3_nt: TGTGCCAGCAGCCCCCTCAAGACAGGCAAAGAGACCCAGTACTTC; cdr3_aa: CASSPLKTGKETQYF
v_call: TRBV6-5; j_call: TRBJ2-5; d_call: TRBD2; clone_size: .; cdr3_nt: TGTGCCAGCAGCCCACTAGCGGGAGTGAGGGAGACCCAGTACTTC; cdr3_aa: CASSPLAGVRETQYF